Listed here is a single T cell receptor beta chain. This sample is drawn from a study of blood T cell repertoires in COVID-19. Whole-study context: COVID-19 samples, acute and convalescent, were from the United States, Italy and Spain. Sources were T cells, B-cell-depleted T cells, or PBMCs; the material itself was cDNA or gDNA.

Unmatched junction bases numbered 5, after V lost 0 bases and J lost 5 bases. Germline V gene lookup returns CDR1 MRHNA and CDR2 SNTAGT. The CDR3 sequence is 16 residues long. In the study's own analysis: Amplifying reference gene primers gave estimates of nucleated cell counts. Using immunoSEQ multiplex PCR, the repertoire was profiled, and TCRdb retains in-frame clones only, with some absent. V and J calls and clone size follow that table, whereas D and trimming were derived from the DNA. The table includes under 350,000 clones, about 83% detected once. The sample taken for sequencing was peripheral blood. The source is a woman in her fifties or sixties who had recovered from COVID-19. The chain carries TRBV6-4 and TRBJ2-1; 9 positions agree with TRBD2. The CDR3 region is CASSDSSGRGNNEQFF. The CDR3, as DNA: TGTGCCAGCAGTGACTCTAGCGGGAGAGGCAACAATGAGCAGTTCTTC.